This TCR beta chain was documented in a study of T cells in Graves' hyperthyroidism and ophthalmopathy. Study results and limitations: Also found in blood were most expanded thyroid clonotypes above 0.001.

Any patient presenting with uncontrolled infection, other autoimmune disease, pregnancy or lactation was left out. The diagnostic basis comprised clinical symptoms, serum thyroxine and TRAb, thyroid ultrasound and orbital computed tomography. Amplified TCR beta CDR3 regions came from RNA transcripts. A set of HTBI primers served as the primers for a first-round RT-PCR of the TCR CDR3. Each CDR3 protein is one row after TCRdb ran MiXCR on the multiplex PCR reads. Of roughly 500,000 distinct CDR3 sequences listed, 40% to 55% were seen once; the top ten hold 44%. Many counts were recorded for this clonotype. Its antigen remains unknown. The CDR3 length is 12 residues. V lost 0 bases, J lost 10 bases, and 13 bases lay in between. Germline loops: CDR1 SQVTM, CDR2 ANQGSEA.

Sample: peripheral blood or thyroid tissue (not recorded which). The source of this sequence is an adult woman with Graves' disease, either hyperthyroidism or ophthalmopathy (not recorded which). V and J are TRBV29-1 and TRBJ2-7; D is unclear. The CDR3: CSVEDGTLSQYF. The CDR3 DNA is TGCAGCGTTGAAGATGGAACCCTTTCTCAGTACTTC.